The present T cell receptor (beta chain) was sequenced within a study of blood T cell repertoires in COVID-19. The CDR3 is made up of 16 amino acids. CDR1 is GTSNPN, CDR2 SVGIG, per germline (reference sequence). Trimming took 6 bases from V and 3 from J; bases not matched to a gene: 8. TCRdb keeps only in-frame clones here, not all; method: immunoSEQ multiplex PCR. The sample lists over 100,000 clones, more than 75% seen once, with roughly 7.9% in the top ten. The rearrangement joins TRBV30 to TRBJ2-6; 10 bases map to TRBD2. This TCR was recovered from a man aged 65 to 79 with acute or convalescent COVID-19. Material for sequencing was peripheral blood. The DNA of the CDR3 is TGTGCCTGTCCCCCAGCGGGGGGGTTTGGGGCCAACGTCCTGACTTTC. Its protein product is CACPPAGGFGANVLTF.